The clone carrying this T cell receptor beta chain has just a few counts. The antigen is undetermined. The sample's treatment: approximately nine-day PBMC culture with coronavirus spike peptide pools or control peptides (ViraFEST assay). ViraFEST used peptide pools to expand antigen-specific T cells before TCR sequencing. Cultured CD4+ T cell DNA was sequenced using the Oncomine TCR Beta short-read assay. Researchers extracted genomic DNA from CD4+ T cells that had been cultured. TCRdb itself ran the PCR reads through MiXCR, one entry per CDR3 protein. This sample yields under 20,000 distinct CDR3 sequences, of which under 60% are seen a single time; 16% belongs to the top ten. Trimming cost V 3 bases and J 0 bases, with 12 bases left between them. This CDR3 spans 16 amino acids. Germline CDR1 and CDR2: ENHRY and SYGVKD. The data were taken from a study of vaccination and CD4 T cells after COVID-19.

The sample here was CD4+ T cells from blood, cultured in vitro, taken before SARS-CoV-2 vaccination. This chain uses TRBV10-3 with TRBJ2-4; D call uncertain. The clonotype comes from a human donor who had recovered from COVID-19. For the CDR3, the DNA is TGTGCCATCAGTGACGGTGGTACTCAAGCCAAAAACATTCAGTACTTC. Protein product: CAISDGGTQAKNIQYF.